These 25 T cell receptor beta chains originate from one sample sequenced in a study of T cell repertoires in cytomegalovirus infection. TCRdb passed the reads through MiXCR, listing each CDR3 protein once. Of over 100,000 distinct CDR3 sequences detected, approximately 17% appear once; the ten largest clones hold approximately 7.9%. Sequenced: PBMCs. Receptors originate from a human donor in good health (CMV status not recorded). Some clones in this sample may be carry-over from other donors' samples.

There are many counts of this clonotype. The chain recombines TRBV10-1 with TRBJ1-5, with D tentatively TRBD1 (6 bases). The CDR3 is made up of 17 amino acids. The ends were cut back, 2 bases at V and 4 bases at J, with 18 bases in the middle. The germline CDR1 and CDR2 sequences are WNHNN and SYGVQD (reference sequence). This chain's CDR3 is CASSEGTRGYGNQPQHF. CDR3 nucleotides: TGCGCCAGCAGTGAGGGGACCAGGGGATATGGTAATCAGCCCCAGCATTTT.

CDR3 residues: CARRIDRGVTNEKLFF. CDR3 coding DNA: TGTGCCAGAAGGATTGACAGGGGGGTCACTAATGAAAAACTGTTTTTT. The genes are TRBV12-3 or TRBV12-4 and TRBJ1-4, with TRBD1 identical over 9 bases. After removal of 9 bases from V and 2 bases from J, the junction contained 10 bases not matched to a gene. The CDR3 consists of 16 residues.

There are a few counts of this clonotype. V is TRBV4-3 and J is TRBJ2-2; a possible D gene is TRBD1 (6 bases). V shed 4 bases and J shed 5 bases, with 14 bases lying between them. This CDR3 spans 15 amino acids. Germline-derived CDR1 and CDR2 are LGHNA and YSLEER. The CDR3 region has the DNA TGCGCCAGCAGCCCAGCCGGGACACTTACCGGGGAGCTGTTTTTT. It translates to CASSPAGTLTGELFF.

There are many counts of this clonotype. The rearrangement joins TRBV29-1 to TRBJ2-5; D remains ambiguous. Trimming pared 0 bases from V and 2 bases from J, leaving 10 bases between. The CDR3 has 14 residues. Germline CDR1 SQVTM, CDR2 ANQGSEA. The chain's CDR3 is CSVEDRAYQETQYF. In DNA, the CDR3 is TGCAGCGTTGAAGATCGGGCCTATCAAGAGACCCAGTACTTC. Full variable domain (missing parts from reference TRBV29-1 and TRBJ2-5): SAVISQKPSRDICQRGTSLTIQCQVDSQVTMMFWYRQQPGQSLTLIATANQGSEATYESGFVIDKFPISRPNLTFSTLTVSNMSPEDSSIYLCSVEDRAYQETQYFGPGTRLLVL.

The V call is TRBV7-2, the J call TRBJ2-7, with a possible D match to TRBD1 (6 bases). V lost 4 bases, J lost 3 bases, and 22 bases lay in between. Per the germline V gene, CDR1 is SGHTA and CDR2 is FQGNSA. The CDR3 is 17 residues long. The CDR3 is CASSYHGGTQGRYEQYF. DNA for the CDR3: TGTGCCAGCAGCTACCACGGTGGGACACAGGGCCGCTACGAGCAGTACTTC.

This clonotype was recorded at least ten times. The V gene is TRBV2, the J gene TRBJ2-2; D perhaps matches TRBD1 (5 bases). This CDR3 region has 14 residues. V gave up 3 bases and J gave up 4 bases, with 9 bases separating them. Per germline, CDR1 SNHLY and CDR2 FYNNEI. This CDR3 reads CASSEQGLTGELFF. The DNA for the CDR3 is TGTGCCAGCAGTGAGCAGGGCCTCACCGGGGAGCTGTTTTTT.

This clonotype was seen a few times. The chain carries TRBV20-1 and TRBJ1-4, with D perhaps TRBD1 (6 bases). The CDR3 covers 15 residues. Trimming left V 2 bases short and J 8 bases short, with 18 bases between. CDR1 is DFQATT, CDR2 SNEGSKA, per germline (reference sequence). The CDR3 nucleotides read TGCAGTGCTAGACCACGGTGGGGGGCGGGCGAAAAACTGTTTTTT. Translated, it gives CSARPRWGAGEKLFF.

The chain employs TRBV11-1 and TRBJ1-2, with no clear D. This CDR3 has 11 amino acids. CDR1 SGHAT and CDR2 FQDESV come from the germline V gene (reference sequence). V was clipped by 1 base and J by 9 bases, with 6 bases between them. CDR3 nucleotides: TGTGCCAGCAGCTTAGGCGCTAGCTACACCTTC. Translation: CASSLGASYTF.

The sample holds a few counts of this clonotype. V usage is TRBV4-2 and J usage is TRBJ1-1; D gene uncertain. V lost 1 base and J lost 1, with 10 bases in between. The germline gives CDR1 LGHNA, CDR2 YNFKEQ. This CDR3 is built from 15 residues. The CDR3 is CASSQVGTPNTEAFF. DNA of the CDR3: TGTGCCAGCAGCCAAGTTGGAACACCGAACACTGAAGCTTTCTTT.

At least ten counts were recorded for this clonotype. CDR3 DNA: TGTGCCAGCAGCTTAGGTGGCGGCAGGGGAGCTTTCTTT. It translates to CASSLGGGRGAFF. The chain links TRBV7-8 to TRBJ1-1; tentatively, D is TRBD1 (6 bases). In germline, CDR1 is SGHVS, CDR2 FQNEAQ. The CDR3 is 13 amino acids. V was pared by 1 base and J by 10 bases, with 13 bases between. The complete variable domain, with remaining parts taken from reference TRBV7-8 and TRBJ1-1, reads GAGVSQSPRYKVAKRGQDVALRCDPISGHVSLFWYQQALGQGPEFLTYFQNEAQLDKSGLPSDRFFAERPEGSVSTLKIQRTQQEDSAVYLCASSLGGGRGAFFGQGTRLTVV.

Worth noting for this clonotype: A read error may be the cause here, since a much bigger clone is one base away. The chain uses TRBV12-3 or TRBV12-4 and TRBJ1-1; possible D gene TRBD1, 6 bases. This CDR3 has 14 residues. Trimming removed 4 bases from V and 4 bases from J, with 13 bases in between. CDR3 DNA: TGTGCCAGCAGTTCATTGGGGGGGCTCACTGAAGCTTTCTTT. Translation gives CASSSLGGLTEAFF.

The V call is TRBV4-2, the J call TRBJ2-1; D is unclear. V was shortened by 8 bases and J by 9 bases, with 11 bases between the two germline ends. CDR3 length: 11 amino acids. CDR1 is LGHNA, CDR2 YNFKEQ, per germline. CDR3 in DNA: TGTGCCAGCGGCCTTGGCGGTGAGCAGTTCTTC. Encoded protein: CASGLGGEQFF.

This clonotype was observed at least ten times. The chain employs TRBV12-3 or TRBV12-4 and TRBJ2-7; TRBD2 is a possible D gene (6 bases). V gave up 8 bases and J gave up 5 bases, with 19 bases separating them. This CDR3 contains 14 residues. The CDR3 here is CASRRGLPEDEQYF. The CDR3 bases are TGTGCCAGCCGCCGGGGACTGCCGGAGGACGAGCAGTACTTC.

As regards this clonotype: Since the CDR3 does not end with the conserved phenylalanine or tryptophan, this likely comes from a read error. This rearrangement joins TRBV6-2 or TRBV6-3 to TRBJ2-1, with 16 positions matching TRBD2. The CDR3 is 19 residues long. V lost 6 bases, J lost 7 bases, and 15 bases stayed unmatched. Germline V gives CDR1 MNHEY, CDR2 SVGEGT. In DNA form, the CDR3 reads TGTGCCAGCAGCCCCGGGACTAGCGGGGGGGCCTCAAGTCGAAATGAGCAGTTCTCC. Translation gives CASSPGTSGGASSRNEQFS.

This clonotype was picked up a small number of times. The chain recombines TRBV18 with TRBJ2-3, with a tentative D call TRBD1 (6 bases). The V gene's germline CDR1 is KGHSH and CDR2 LQKENI. The CDR3 runs 14 residues. The V gene lost 3 bases and the J gene lost 2 bases, with 9 bases spanning the gap. This CDR3 reads CASSPRQATDTQYF. The CDR3 nucleotides are TGTGCCAGCTCACCCCGACAGGCCACAGATACGCAGTATTTT. The whole variable domain, filled in from reference TRBV18 and TRBJ2-3, reads NAGVMQNPRHLVRRRGQEARLRCSPMKGHSHVYWYRQLPEEGLKFMVYLQKENIIDESGMPKERFSAEFPKEGPSILRIQQVVRGDSAAYFCASSPRQATDTQYFGPGTRLTVL.

This clonotype occurred a few times. The V gene is TRBV5-1, the J gene TRBJ2-5, with D hard to call. V dropped 4 bases and J dropped 4 bases, with 14 bases sitting between them. The CDR3 totals 14 residues. The V gene's germline CDR1 is SGHRS and CDR2 YFSETQ. CDR3 nucleotide sequence: TGCGCCAGCAGCCCCTACAACTTCGGAGAGACCCAGTACTTC. It is translated as CASSPYNFGETQYF.

This clonotype turned up a few times. The CDR3 spells CASSQGGDPGNQPQHF. The CDR3 nucleotides are TGTGCCAGCAGCCAAGGAGGAGATCCGGGCAATCAGCCCCAGCATTTT. V and J are TRBV4-2 and TRBJ1-5; D gene unclear. CDR3 length equals 16 residues. CDR1 LGHNA and CDR2 YNFKEQ come from the germline V gene. The V end lost 1 base, the J end lost 2 bases, and 12 bases lay between the germline ends.

This clonotype showed up just a few times. The rearrangement uses TRBV2 and TRBJ1-5; no clear D. V was pared by 3 bases and J by 4 bases, with 10 bases between. CDR3 size: 14 residues. Germline V lookup: CDR1 SNHLY, CDR2 FYNNEI. The CDR3 DNA reads as TGTGCCAGCAGTGACTGGCAGAGAAATCAGCCCCAGCATTTT. It yields the protein CASSDWQRNQPQHF. The whole variable domain, filled in from reference TRBV2 and TRBJ1-5, reads EPEVTQTPSHQVTQMGQEVILRCVPISNHLYFYWYRQILGQKVEFLVSFYNNEISEKSEIFDDQFSVERPDGSNFTLKIRSTKLEDSAMYFCASSDWQRNQPQHFGDGTRLSIL.

There are a few counts of this clonotype. Given a much more abundant clone one base away, this may be a read error. This rearrangement joins TRBV7-3 to TRBJ1-1; TRBD1 is a possible D gene (5 bases). Per the germline V gene, CDR1 is SGHTA and CDR2 is FQGTGA. The CDR3 runs to 16 residues. CDR3 nucleotide sequence: TGTGCCAGCAGCATAACGGCCTCCCAGGGTGACACTGTAGCTTTCTTT. This gives the protein CASSITASQGDTVAFF.

This clonotype was counted only a few times. The chain is built from TRBV6-2 or TRBV6-3 and TRBJ2-6; weak D call: TRBD1 (5 bases). Germline assignment: CDR1 MNHEY and CDR2 SVGEGT. The CDR3 is made up of 16 amino acids. The V end was cut by 5 bases, the J end by 4 bases, with 15 bases between. The CDR3 DNA reads as TGTGCCAGCAGTAAAAGGGGCAGATCCGGGGCCAACGTCCTGACTTTC. This codes for CASSKRGRSGANVLTF.

This clonotype was seen only a few times. The chain combines TRBV5-1 with TRBJ2-1; 9 positions agree with TRBD2. The CDR3 runs 16 residues. Germline V gives CDR1 SGHRS, CDR2 YFSETQ. The trim removed 3 bases at V and 7 bases at J, leaving 11 bases unmatched. The CDR3 DNA sequence: TGCGCCAGCAGCTCCCTCCTAGCGGGGAAATCGAATGAGCAGTTCTTC. This codes for CASSSLLAGKSNEQFF.

In its sample, this clonotype was seen a few times. The gene calls are TRBV27 and TRBJ2-3; 8 bases map to TRBD1. Trimming took 0 bases from V and 5 from J; bases not matched to a gene: 13. Germline V gene data show CDR1 as MNHEY and CDR2 as SMNVEV (reference sequence). The CDR3 spans 18 residues. CDR3 nucleotide sequence: TGTGCCAGCAGTTTATCAAACAGGGGGAGCTTTTATCAAGATACGCAGTATTTT. This encodes CASSLSNRGSFYQDTQYF.

At least ten counts were recorded for this clonotype. V usage is TRBV11-2 and J usage is TRBJ1-3; D uncertain. With 8 bases removed from V and 0 bases from J, the gap between germline ends came to 14 bases. The germline V gene encodes CDR1 SGHAT and CDR2 FQNNGV. The CDR3 spans 15 residues. This CDR3 reads CASALLASSGNTIYF. The CDR3 DNA follows: TGTGCCAGCGCCCTTCTGGCGAGCTCTGGAAACACCATATATTTT.

The V call is TRBV18, the J call TRBJ1-2; 7 positions match TRBD1. The germline CDR1 and CDR2 sequences are KGHSH and LQKENI. This CDR3 is built from 13 residues. Losses at the gene ends were 6 bases for V and 7 bases for J; bases not matched to a gene: 8. The CDR3 nucleotides are TGTGCCAGCTCCCCCGCAGGGGGAGGTGGCTACACCTTC. It encodes CASSPAGGGGYTF.

This rearrangement joins TRBV2 to TRBJ2-3; D ambiguous. V gave up 6 bases and J gave up 2 bases, with 9 bases separating them. The CDR3 is 13 residues long. Germline CDR1 SNHLY, CDR2 FYNNEI. The CDR3 here is CASRSTFTDTQYF. CDR3 in DNA: TGTGCCAGCAGAAGTACGTTCACAGATACGCAGTATTTT.